This TCR beta chain was identified in a study of cytomegalovirus exposure and HLA in healthy donors. This clone was seen more than once but under ten times. Its antigen remains unknown. The primer mix had 60 Vbeta and 13 Jbeta primers. The repertoire was sequenced with immunoSEQ multiplex PCR; TCRdb's copy has only in-frame clones and lacks some. The table shows 130,000 to 150,000 clones, with 70% to 75% occurring only once. Study-wide findings and caveats: It was reported that TCR beta sequences correctly inferred the HLA-A and HLA-B alleles for most subjects. Some segments of the V type, notably TRBV6-2 and TRBV6-3, were excluded as indistinguishable.

Germline CDR1 MNHNY, CDR2 SVGAGI (reference sequence). The V gene lost 5 bases and the J gene lost 5 bases, with 12 bases spanning the gap. CDR3 size: 14 residues. The sample comprised PBMCs. This receptor was taken from a human donor in good health. The rearrangement uses TRBV6-6 and TRBJ2-2, with D possibly being TRBD2 (6 bases). DNA of the CDR3: TGTGCCAGCAGTGGACTGAGCGGGACCGGGGAGCTGTTTTTT. It specifies CASSGLSGTGELFF.